These 3 T cell receptor beta chains originate from one sample sequenced in a study of CD4 and CD8 cells across lung adenocarcinoma regions. TCRdb independently ran MiXCR on the PCR reads; one entry per CDR3 protein. The table records some 23,000 distinct CDR3 sequences, roughly half of them present only once. The material sequenced was CD8+ T cells from the center of a lung tumor. These receptors all stem from a male donor with lung adenocarcinoma. The CD4 and CD8 labels of this study may be unreliable.

In this sample, this clonotype turned up a few times. This chain joins TRBV10-1 and TRBJ2-1; D is possibly TRBD2 (5 bases). Trimming shortened V by 4 bases and J by 5 bases, and 18 bases separated the two germline ends. This CDR3 comprises 16 residues. CDR1 WNHNN and CDR2 SYGVQD come from the germline V gene (reference sequence). CDR3 sequence: CASSGGAAILDNEQFF. In nucleotides, the CDR3 is TGCGCCAGCAGTGGAGGAGCGGCAATTCTGGACAATGAGCAGTTCTTC.

The chain carries TRBV20-1 and TRBJ2-1, with D perhaps TRBD1 or TRBD2 (5 bases each). The tail of the sequence fits TRBJ2-7 better, so the J call may be wrong. CDR1 DFQATT and CDR2 SNEGSKA come from the germline V gene (reference sequence). The CDR3 is 14 residues long. CDR3 coding DNA: TGCAGTGCTAACTTGATAGGACGGGACGGGGAGCAGTACTTC. Translation: CSANLIGRDGEQYF.

In regard to this clonotype: The junction does not match germline at one end; this may be a read error. V gene TRBV6-1 combines with J gene TRBJ2-3; perhaps D is TRBD1 or TRBD2 (5 bases each). The CDR3 runs 16 residues. Per the germline V gene, CDR1 is MNHNS and CDR2 is SASEGT. In DNA, the CDR3 is TGTGCCAGCCTGGGCACGCAGGCTGTCGGGACCAATAAGCAGTACTTT. This gives the protein CASLGTQAVGTNKQYF.